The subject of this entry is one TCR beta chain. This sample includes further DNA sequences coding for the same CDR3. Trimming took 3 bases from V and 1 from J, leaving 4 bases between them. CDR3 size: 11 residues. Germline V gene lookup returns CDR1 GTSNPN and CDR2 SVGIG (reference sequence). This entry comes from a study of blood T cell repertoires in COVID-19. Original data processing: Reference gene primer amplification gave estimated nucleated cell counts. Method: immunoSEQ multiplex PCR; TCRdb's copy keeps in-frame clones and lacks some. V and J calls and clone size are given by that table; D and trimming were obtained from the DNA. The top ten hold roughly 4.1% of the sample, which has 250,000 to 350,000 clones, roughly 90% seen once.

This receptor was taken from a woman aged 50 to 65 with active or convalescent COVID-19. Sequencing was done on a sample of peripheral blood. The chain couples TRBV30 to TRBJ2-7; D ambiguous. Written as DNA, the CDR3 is TGTGCCTGGAGACTATCCTACGAGCAGTACTTC. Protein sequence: CAWRLSYEQYF.